This T cell receptor (beta chain) was obtained from a study of graft-versus-host responses after intestinal transplantation. Background on the study: Induction using anti-thymocyte globulin, followed by tacrolimus and steroids for 2 to 4 years, was given to all recipients. General observations from the study: Peak GvH clone levels in circulation were associated with early post-transplant HvG declines. There were GvH clones found in recipient marrow, and some of them appeared first in ileum or blood.

Sequencing was performed with immunoSEQ multiplex PCR; in TCRdb, only in-frame clones are kept and a portion is missing. The repertoire holds 95,000 to 110,000 clones, 93% seen once, with 1.2% in the top ten. The CDR3 spans 14 residues. V lost 5 bases and J lost 6, with 15 bases in between. Germline V lookup: CDR1 WNHNN, CDR2 SYGVQD (reference sequence). This clone was recorded once. Its antigen is currently unknown. The V and J genes are TRBV10-1 and TRBJ2-3; D is possibly TRBD1 (7 bases). The sample here was unstimulated CD8+ T cells sorted from spleen or lymph node cells, taken before intestinal transplant. The origin of this receptor is a human donor who received an intestinal transplant. The CDR3 nucleotides read TGCGCCAGCAGTTCGGAGGGGGCGGCCGATACGCAGTATTTT. It translates to CASSSEGAADTQYF.